This T cell receptor beta chain appears in the sequencing data of a study of radiation and T cells in renal cell carcinoma. Sequencing was performed with immunoSEQ multiplex PCR; in TCRdb, only in-frame clones are kept and a portion is missing. The table shows more than 75,000 clones, with about 79% occurring only once. The table lists this clone with a count of one. Time point in this sample: baseline pretreatment blood. The treatment is: 15 Gy SBRT to primary tumor, nephrectomy 4 weeks later. Clear cell pathology was present in this patient's renal cell carcinoma. CDR1 and CDR2 (germline): SGHVS, FQNEAQ. With V trimmed by 0 bases and J by 3 bases, 17 bases remained unmatched. The CDR3 sequence is 20 residues long.

The chain joins TRBV7-8 to TRBJ1-1; 9 positions agree with TRBD1. The clonotype comes from a man between 60 and 75 years old with renal cell carcinoma. The sequencing here drew on blood, taken from a patient whose treatment included radiotherapy and nephrectomy. The CDR3 nucleotides read TGTGCCAGCAGCTTAGCCGACAGGGGGGTCGGTCTTTATTCGTACACTGAAGCTTTCTTT. This codes for CASSLADRGVGLYSYTEAFF. Full variable domain (rest looked up from reference TRBV7-8 and TRBJ1-1): GAGVSQSPRYKVAKRGQDVALRCDPISGHVSLFWYQQALGQGPEFLTYFQNEAQLDKSGLPSDRFFAERPEGSVSTLKIQRTQQEDSAVYLCASSLADRGVGLYSYTEAFFGQGTRLTVV.